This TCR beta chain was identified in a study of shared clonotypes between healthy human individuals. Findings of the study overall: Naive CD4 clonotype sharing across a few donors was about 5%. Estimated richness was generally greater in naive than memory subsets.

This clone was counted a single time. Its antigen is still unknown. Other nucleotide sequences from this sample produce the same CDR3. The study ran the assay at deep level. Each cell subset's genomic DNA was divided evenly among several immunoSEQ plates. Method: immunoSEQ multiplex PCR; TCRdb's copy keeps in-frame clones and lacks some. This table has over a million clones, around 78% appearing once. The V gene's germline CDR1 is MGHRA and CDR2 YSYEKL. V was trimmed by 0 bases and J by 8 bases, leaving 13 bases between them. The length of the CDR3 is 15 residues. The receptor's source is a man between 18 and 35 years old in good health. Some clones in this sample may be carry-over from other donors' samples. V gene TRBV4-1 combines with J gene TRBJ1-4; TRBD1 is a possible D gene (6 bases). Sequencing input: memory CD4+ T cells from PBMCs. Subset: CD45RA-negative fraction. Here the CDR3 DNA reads TGCGCCAGCAGCCAAGAAGGGGGGAAGGGAGAAAAACTGTTTTTT. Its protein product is CASSQEGGKGEKLFF.